This entry concerns a single T cell receptor (beta chain). Template switching added a universal primer site; cDNA carried unique molecular identifiers. TCRdb analysed the 5' RACE reads with MiXCR anew, one entry per CDR3 protein. The sample lists 400,000 to 500,000 distinct CDR3 sequences, under 20% occurring once. The sample is drawn from a study of identical twins. V lost 6 bases, J lost 7 bases, and 13 bases stayed unmatched. The CDR3 runs 16 residues. The source of this sequence is a man in his forties or fifties in good health. The chain recombines TRBV12-3 or TRBV12-4 with TRBJ2-3; 10 bases map to TRBD2. Material for sequencing was naive T cells sorted from blood. In DNA, the CDR3 is TGTGCCAGCAGCTTTAGCGGGGGGCGTGGGGTCCATACGCAGTATTTT. It encodes CASSFSGGRGVHTQYF.